The T cell receptor (beta chain) described here comes from a study of T cell responses to AZD1222 COVID-19 vaccine. Findings and limits, study-wide: White British donors predominated, females outnumbered males, and clonal diversity was possibly underestimated. Nearly half of unique spike-specific TCRs reportedly avoided B.1.351 and B.1.1.7 mutated regions.

This CDR3 is built from 15 residues. Germline CDR1 and CDR2: SGHNT and YYREEE (reference sequence). V dropped 4 bases and J dropped 6; count of bases not matched to a gene: 9. Comments on this clone: Its antigen is unidentified.

Generated by immunoSEQ multiplex PCR, the TCRdb table keeps only in-frame clones and is missing some. The table shows about 81,000 clones, with approximately 83% occurring only once. The sequence came from an adult who received the AZD1222 COVID-19 vaccine. J is TRBJ1-2 and V is TRBV5-4; 10 bases align to TRBD1. Sequenced material: peripheral blood, taken 28 days after the second AZD1222 dose. The DNA of the CDR3 is TGTGCCAGCAGCCTCCCTCCGGGACAGGGGAATGGCTACACCTTC. Translating gives CASSLPPGQGNGYTF.